These 11 T cell receptor beta chains were all obtained from the same sample, sequenced in a study of blood T cell repertoires in COVID-19. Produced via immunoSEQ multiplex PCR; TCRdb's table is partial and in-frame only. The data hold 9,500 to 12,000 clones, with 65% to 90% observed a single time. Source material: peripheral blood. These receptors all come from a man aged 70 or older with active COVID-19.

The chain joins TRBV28 to TRBJ2-4, with a possible D match to TRBD2 (5 bases). This CDR3 region has 15 residues. CDR1 is MDHEN, CDR2 SYDVKM, per germline. Trimming left V 1 base short and J 1 base short, with 8 bases between. The CDR3 DNA follows: TGTGCCAGCAGTTTATTGGGCGGGGCCAAAAACATTCAGTACTTC. Its protein is CASSLLGGAKNIQYF.

The chain uses TRBV7-9 and TRBJ2-4, with TRBD1 identical over 8 bases. Losses at the gene ends were 0 bases for V and 6 bases for J; bases not matched to a gene: 1. Germline values: CDR1 SEHNR, CDR2 FQNEAQ (reference sequence). This CDR3 region has 14 residues. The CDR3 sequence: CASSLAGTGNIQYF. The CDR3 DNA follows: TGTGCCAGCAGCTTAGCCGGGACAGGAAACATTCAGTACTTC. Full variable domain (rest looked up from reference TRBV7-9 and TRBJ2-4): DTGVSQNPRHKITKRGQNVTFRCDPISEHNRLYWYRQTLGQGPEFLTYFQNEAQLEKSRLLSDRFSAERPKGSFSTLEIQRTEQGDSAMYLCASSLAGTGNIQYFGAGTRLSVL.

J is TRBJ1-2 and V is TRBV7-6, with 8 bases aligning to TRBD1. This CDR3 region has 17 residues. Germline loops: CDR1 SGHVS, CDR2 FNYEAQ. J gave up 6 bases and V 1 base, and 13 bases lay outside the gene matches. CDR3 sequence reads: CASSLEGTGMGVDGYTF. The CDR3 DNA follows: TGTGCCAGCAGCTTAGAAGGGACAGGAATGGGTGTAGATGGCTACACCTTC.

The chain combines TRBV2 with TRBJ2-7; D unresolved. V was shortened by 0 bases and J by 4 bases, with 10 bases between the two germline ends. This CDR3 is 14 amino acids long. Germline V gene lookup returns CDR1 SNHLY and CDR2 FYNNEI. CDR3 sequence: CASSEALMQYEQYF. In DNA, the CDR3 is TGTGCCAGCAGTGAAGCGCTTATGCAGTACGAGCAGTACTTC. Full variable domain (remainder filled in from reference TRBV2 and TRBJ2-7): EPEVTQTPSHQVTQMGQEVILRCVPISNHLYFYWYRQILGQKVEFLVSFYNNEISEKSEIFDDQFSVERPDGSNFTLKIRSTKLEDSAMYFCASSEALMQYEQYFGPGTRLTVT.

This clone occurred once. This rearrangement joins TRBV5-1 to TRBJ1-2; the D is unclear. V was pared by 0 bases and J by 7 bases, with 10 bases between. Germline V CDR1 and CDR2: SGHRS, YFSETQ. The CDR3 runs to 13 residues. The CDR3 is CASSLEAGFGYTF. DNA for the CDR3: TGCGCCAGCAGCTTGGAGGCCGGGTTTGGCTACACCTTC.

This chain links TRBV5-1 with TRBJ2-6, with D maybe TRBD1 (6 bases). Germline CDR1 reads SGHRS; CDR2 reads YFSETQ. This CDR3 contains 17 residues. Trimming took 0 bases from V and 3 from J, leaving 13 bases between them. The CDR3 spells CASSLEPRGVGANVLTF. DNA of the CDR3: TGCGCCAGCAGCTTGGAACCCAGGGGTGTTGGGGCCAACGTCCTGACTTTC.

V usage is TRBV6-5 and J usage is TRBJ2-1; maybe TRBD1 (5 bases). The CDR3 length is 13 residues. From germline, CDR1 is MNHEY and CDR2 SVGAGI. The germline V and J ends were trimmed by 6 bases and 7 bases, with 13 bases remaining between them. The CDR3 is CASRGARANEQFF. The CDR3 nucleotides read TGTGCCAGCAGAGGGGCTCGAGCGAATGAGCAGTTCTTC.

The V and J genes are TRBV5-5 and TRBJ2-7; 9 bases align to TRBD1. V gave up 0 bases and J gave up 2 bases; unmatched junction bases: 0. Germline loops: CDR1 SGHKS, CDR2 YYEKEE (reference sequence). CDR3 size: 14 residues. This CDR3 reads CASSLGDRAYEQYF. DNA of the CDR3: TGTGCCAGCAGCTTGGGGGACAGGGCCTACGAGCAGTACTTC.

The chain joins TRBV7-9 to TRBJ1-1; 7 bases match TRBD1. From germline, CDR1 is SEHNR and CDR2 FQNEAQ (reference sequence). V shed 5 bases and J 3 bases; nucleotides not matched to a gene: 9. The CDR3 has 15 amino acids. CDR3 loop: CASSRLQGFYTEAFF. The CDR3 nucleotides read TGTGCCAGCAGCCGCCTACAGGGGTTCTACACTGAAGCTTTCTTT. Full variable domain (rest looked up from reference TRBV7-9 and TRBJ1-1): DTGVSQNPRHKITKRGQNVTFRCDPISEHNRLYWYRQTLGQGPEFLTYFQNEAQLEKSRLLSDRFSAERPKGSFSTLEIQRTEQGDSAMYLCASSRLQGFYTEAFFGQGTRLTVV.

The chain couples TRBV6-5 to TRBJ1-1; D is unclear. With 7 bases removed from V and 6 bases from J, the gap between germline ends came to 15 bases. Per germline, CDR1 MNHEY and CDR2 SVGAGI. This CDR3 is 13 amino acids long. The CDR3 sequence is CASKRTVSAEAFF. CDR3 nucleotide sequence: TGTGCCAGCAAGAGGACTGTTAGCGCTGAAGCTTTCTTT.

The chain uses TRBV4-1 and TRBJ2-7, with 8 bases that match TRBD1. Per germline, CDR1 MGHRA and CDR2 YSYEKL. The CDR3 covers 17 residues. V was clipped by 1 base and J by 3 bases; unmatched bases: 11. The CDR3 coding sequence is TGCGCCAGCAGCCAAGGCAGGAGGACAGGGTATAGCTACGAGCAGTACTTC. It codes for CASSQGRRTGYSYEQYF.